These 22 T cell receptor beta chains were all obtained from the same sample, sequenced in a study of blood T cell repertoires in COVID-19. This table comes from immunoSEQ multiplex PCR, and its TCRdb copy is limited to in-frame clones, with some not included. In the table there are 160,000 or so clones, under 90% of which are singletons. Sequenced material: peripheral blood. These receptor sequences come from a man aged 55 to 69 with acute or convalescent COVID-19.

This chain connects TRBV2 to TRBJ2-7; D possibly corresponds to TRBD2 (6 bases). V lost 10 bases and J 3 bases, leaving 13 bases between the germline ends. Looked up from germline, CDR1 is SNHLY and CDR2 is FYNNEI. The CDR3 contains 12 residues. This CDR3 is CATGRRVYEQYF. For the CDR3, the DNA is TGTGCCACCGGGAGAAGGGTCTACGAGCAGTACTTC.

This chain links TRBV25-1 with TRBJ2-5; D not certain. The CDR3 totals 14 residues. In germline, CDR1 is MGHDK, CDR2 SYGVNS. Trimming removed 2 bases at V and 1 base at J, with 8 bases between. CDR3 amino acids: CASSEGSVQETQYF. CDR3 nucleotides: TGTGCCAGCAGTGAAGGCTCAGTCCAAGAGACCCAGTACTTC. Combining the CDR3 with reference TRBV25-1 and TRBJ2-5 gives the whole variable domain EADIYQTPRYLVIGTGKKITLECSQTMGHDKMYWYQQDPGMELHLIHYSYGVNSTEKGDLSSESTVSRIRTEHFPLTLESARPSHTSQYLCASSEGSVQETQYFGPGTRLLVL.

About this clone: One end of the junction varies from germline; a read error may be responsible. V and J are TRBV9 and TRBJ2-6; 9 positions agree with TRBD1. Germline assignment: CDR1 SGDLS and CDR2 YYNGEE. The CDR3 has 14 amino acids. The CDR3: CASSSSTGGNVLTF. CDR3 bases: TGTGCCAGCAGCTCCTCGACAGGGGGCAACGTCCTGACTTTC.

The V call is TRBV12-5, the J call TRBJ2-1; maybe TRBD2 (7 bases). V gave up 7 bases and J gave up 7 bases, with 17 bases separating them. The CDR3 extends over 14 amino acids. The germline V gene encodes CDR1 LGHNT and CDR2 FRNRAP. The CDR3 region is CASALAGAANEQFF. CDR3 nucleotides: TGTGCTAGTGCCCTGGCGGGGGCCGCGAATGAGCAGTTCTTC.

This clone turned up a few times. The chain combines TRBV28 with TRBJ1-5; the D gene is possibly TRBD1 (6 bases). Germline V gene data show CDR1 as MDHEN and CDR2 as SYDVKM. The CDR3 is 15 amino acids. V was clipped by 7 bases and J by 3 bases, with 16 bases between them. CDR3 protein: CASILGGLNNQPQHF. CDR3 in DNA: TGTGCCAGCATCCTGGGGGGGCTGAACAATCAGCCCCAGCATTTT.

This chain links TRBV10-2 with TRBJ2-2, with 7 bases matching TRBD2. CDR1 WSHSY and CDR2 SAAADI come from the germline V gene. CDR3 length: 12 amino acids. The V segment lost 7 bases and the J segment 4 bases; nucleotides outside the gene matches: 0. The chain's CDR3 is CASTGGTGELFF. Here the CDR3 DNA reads TGCGCCAGCACGGGAGGCACCGGGGAGCTGTTTTTT.

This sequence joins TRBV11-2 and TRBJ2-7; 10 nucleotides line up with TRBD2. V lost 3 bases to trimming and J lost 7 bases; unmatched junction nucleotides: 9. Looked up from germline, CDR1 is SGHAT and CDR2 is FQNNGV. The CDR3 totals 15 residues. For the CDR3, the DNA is TGTGCCAGCAGCTTGGTAGGACTAGCGGCCAGGGAGCAGTACTTC. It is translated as CASSLVGLAAREQYF.

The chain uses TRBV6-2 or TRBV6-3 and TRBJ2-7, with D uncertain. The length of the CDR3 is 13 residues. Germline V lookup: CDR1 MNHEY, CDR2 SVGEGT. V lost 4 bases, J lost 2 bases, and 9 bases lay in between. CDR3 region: CASSFARTYEQYF. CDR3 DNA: TGTGCCAGCAGTTTCGCGCGGACCTACGAGCAGTACTTC.

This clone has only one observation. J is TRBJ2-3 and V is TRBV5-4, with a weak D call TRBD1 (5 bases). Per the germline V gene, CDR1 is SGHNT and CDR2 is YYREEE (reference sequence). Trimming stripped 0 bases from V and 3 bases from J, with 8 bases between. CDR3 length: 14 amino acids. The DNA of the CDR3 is TGTGCCAGCAGCTTGGCAGGGTGGACAGATACGCAGTATTTT. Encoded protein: CASSLAGWTDTQYF.

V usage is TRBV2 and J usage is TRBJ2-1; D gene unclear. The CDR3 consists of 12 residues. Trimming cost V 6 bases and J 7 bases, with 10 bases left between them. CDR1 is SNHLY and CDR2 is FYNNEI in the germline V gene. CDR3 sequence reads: CASRPGVNEQFF. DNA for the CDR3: TGTGCCAGCAGGCCCGGAGTGAATGAGCAGTTCTTC.

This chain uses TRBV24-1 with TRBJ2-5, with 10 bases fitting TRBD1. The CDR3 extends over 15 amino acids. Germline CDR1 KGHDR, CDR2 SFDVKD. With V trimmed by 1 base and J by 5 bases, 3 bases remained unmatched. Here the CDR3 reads CATSDFGGQGETQYF. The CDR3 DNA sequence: TGTGCCACCAGTGATTTCGGGGGACAGGGGGAGACCCAGTACTTC.

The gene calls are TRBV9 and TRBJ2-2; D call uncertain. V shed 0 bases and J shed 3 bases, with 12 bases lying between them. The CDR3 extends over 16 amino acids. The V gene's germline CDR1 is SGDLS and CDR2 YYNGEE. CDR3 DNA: TGTGCCAGCAGCGTAGGGGCACAGACCCACACCGGGGAGCTGTTTTTT. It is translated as CASSVGAQTHTGELFF. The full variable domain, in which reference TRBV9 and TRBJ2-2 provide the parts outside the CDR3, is DSGVTQTPKHLITATGQRVTLRCSPRSGDLSVYWYQQSLDQGLQFLIQYYNGEERAKGNILERFSAQQFPDLHSELNLSSLELGDSALYFCASSVGAQTHTGELFFGEGSRLTVL.

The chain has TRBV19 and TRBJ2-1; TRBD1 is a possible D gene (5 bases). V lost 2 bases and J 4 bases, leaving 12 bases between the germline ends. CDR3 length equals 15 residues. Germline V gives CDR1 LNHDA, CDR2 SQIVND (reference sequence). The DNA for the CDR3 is TGTGCCAGTAGTATACAAACAGGCCCATACAATGAGCAGTTCTTC. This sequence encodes CASSIQTGPYNEQFF.

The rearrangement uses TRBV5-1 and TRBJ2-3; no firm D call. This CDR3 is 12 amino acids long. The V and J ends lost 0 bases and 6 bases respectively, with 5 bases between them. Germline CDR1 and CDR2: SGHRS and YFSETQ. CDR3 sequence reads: CASSLAGDTQYF. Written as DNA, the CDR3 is TGCGCCAGCAGCTTGGCCGGGGATACGCAGTATTTT. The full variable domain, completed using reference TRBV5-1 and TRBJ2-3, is KAGVTQTPRYLIKTRGQQVTLSCSPISGHRSVSWYQQTPGQGLQFLFEYFSETQRNKGNFPGRFSGRQFSNSRSEMNVSTLELGDSALYLCASSLAGDTQYFGPGTRLTVL.

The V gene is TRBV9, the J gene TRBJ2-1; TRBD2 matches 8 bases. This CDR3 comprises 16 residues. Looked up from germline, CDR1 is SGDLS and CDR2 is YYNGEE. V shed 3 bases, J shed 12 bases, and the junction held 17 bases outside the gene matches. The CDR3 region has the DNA TGTGCCAGCAGCGCCACCCCCGGGACTAGAGGGGGAGGGCAGTTCTTC. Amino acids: CASSATPGTRGGGQFF. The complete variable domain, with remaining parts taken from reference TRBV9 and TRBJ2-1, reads DSGVTQTPKHLITATGQRVTLRCSPRSGDLSVYWYQQSLDQGLQFLIQYYNGEERAKGNILERFSAQQFPDLHSELNLSSLELGDSALYFCASSATPGTRGGGQFFGPGTRLTVL.

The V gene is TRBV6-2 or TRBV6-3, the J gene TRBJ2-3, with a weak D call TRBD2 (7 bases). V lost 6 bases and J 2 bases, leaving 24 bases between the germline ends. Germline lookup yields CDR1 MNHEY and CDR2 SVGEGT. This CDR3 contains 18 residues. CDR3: CASSLRSGRGRATDTQYF. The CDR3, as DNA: TGTGCCAGCAGCCTGAGGAGTGGTAGGGGGAGGGCCACAGATACGCAGTATTTT.

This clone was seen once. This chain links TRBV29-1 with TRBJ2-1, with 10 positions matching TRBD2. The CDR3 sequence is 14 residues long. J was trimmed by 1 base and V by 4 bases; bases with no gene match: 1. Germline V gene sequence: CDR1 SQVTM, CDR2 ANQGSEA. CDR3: CSVGGLASYNEQFF. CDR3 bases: TGCAGCGTTGGGGGACTAGCGTCCTACAATGAGCAGTTCTTC.

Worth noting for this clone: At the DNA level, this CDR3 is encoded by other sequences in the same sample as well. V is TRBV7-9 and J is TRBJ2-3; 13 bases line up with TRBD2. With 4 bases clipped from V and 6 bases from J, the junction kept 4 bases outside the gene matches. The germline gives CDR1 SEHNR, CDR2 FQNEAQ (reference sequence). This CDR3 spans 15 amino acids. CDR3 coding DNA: TGTGCCAGCAGCTCGGGACTAGCGGGAAGCGATACGCAGTATTTT. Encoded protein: CASSSGLAGSDTQYF.

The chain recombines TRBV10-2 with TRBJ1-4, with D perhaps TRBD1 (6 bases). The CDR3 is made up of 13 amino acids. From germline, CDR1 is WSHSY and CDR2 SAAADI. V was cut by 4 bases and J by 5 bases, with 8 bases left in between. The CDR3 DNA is TGCGCCAGCAGTGCTGGACAGAATGAAAAACTGTTTTTT. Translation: CASSAGQNEKLFF.

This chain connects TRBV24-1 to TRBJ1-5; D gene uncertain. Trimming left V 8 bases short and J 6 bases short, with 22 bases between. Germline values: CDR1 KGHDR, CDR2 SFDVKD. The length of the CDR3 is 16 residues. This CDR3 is CATTHGGNKLGQPQHF. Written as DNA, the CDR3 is TGTGCCACCACGCACGGAGGGAACAAGCTAGGTCAGCCCCAGCATTTT.

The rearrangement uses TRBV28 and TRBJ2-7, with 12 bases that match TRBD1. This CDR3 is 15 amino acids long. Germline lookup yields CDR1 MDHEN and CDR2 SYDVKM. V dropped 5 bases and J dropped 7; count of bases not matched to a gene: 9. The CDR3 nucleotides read TGTGCCAGCAGTCCTCCGGGACAGGGGGCGCGGGAGCAGTACTTC. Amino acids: CASSPPGQGAREQYF.

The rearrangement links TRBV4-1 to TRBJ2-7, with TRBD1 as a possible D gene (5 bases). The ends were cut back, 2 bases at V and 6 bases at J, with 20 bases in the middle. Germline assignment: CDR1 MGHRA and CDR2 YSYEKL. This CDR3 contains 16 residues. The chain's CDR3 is CASSQSDTVIQGEQYF. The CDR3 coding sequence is TGCGCCAGCAGCCAATCGGACACCGTGATCCAAGGCGAGCAGTACTTC.